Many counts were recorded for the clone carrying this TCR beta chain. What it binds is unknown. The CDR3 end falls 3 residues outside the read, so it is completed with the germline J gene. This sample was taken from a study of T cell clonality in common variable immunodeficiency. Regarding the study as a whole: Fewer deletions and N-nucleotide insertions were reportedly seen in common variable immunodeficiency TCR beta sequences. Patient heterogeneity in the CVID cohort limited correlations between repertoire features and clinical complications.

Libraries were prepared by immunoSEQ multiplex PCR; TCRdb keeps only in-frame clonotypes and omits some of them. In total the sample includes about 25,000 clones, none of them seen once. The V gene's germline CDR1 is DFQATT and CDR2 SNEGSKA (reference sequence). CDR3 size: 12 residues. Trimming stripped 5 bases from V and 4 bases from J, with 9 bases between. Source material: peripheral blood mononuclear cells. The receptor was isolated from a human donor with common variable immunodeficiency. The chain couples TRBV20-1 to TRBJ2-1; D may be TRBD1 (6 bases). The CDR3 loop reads CSASTGYNEQFF. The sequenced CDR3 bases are TGCAGTGCTTCGACAGGATACAATGAG.